This T cell receptor (beta chain) was captured in a study of CD8+CD57+ T cells in acquired aplastic anemia. Genomic DNA templated the TCR beta VDJ and CDR3 profiling. A single record per CDR3 protein comes from TCRdb applying MiXCR to the reads. Found here are 150,000 to 200,000 distinct CDR3 sequences, 64% of them singletons; the top ten hold just over 45%. The CDR3 is 16 amino acids. The V and J ends lost 4 bases and 0 bases respectively, with 15 bases between them. Germline V gene data show CDR1 as MNHEY and CDR2 as SMNVEV (reference sequence). Remarks on this clonotype: What it binds is not known.

Study outcomes and limitations: Overlap between patients and controls comprised roughly 30 CD8+ CDR3 sequences. Patients showed no significant difference from controls in CD8+ Simpson's diversity.

This clonotype originated in a human donor with severe aplastic anemia or a healthy control (not recorded which). The sample was sorted CD4+, CD8+, or CD8+CD57+ T cells (not recorded which) from PBMCs. This chain joins TRBV27 and TRBJ1-2; D is unclear. CDR3 protein: CASSSIRALANYGYTF. CDR3 in DNA: TGTGCCAGCAGTTCCATTCGGGCCTTAGCTAACTATGGCTACACCTTC.